A selection of T cell receptor beta chains follows, all from one sample in a study of blood T cell repertoires in COVID-19. The data were produced by immunoSEQ multiplex PCR, yet TCRdb's version contains in-frame clones alone and is incomplete. The table has 120,000 to 150,000 clones, approximately 90% seen once; the top ten hold roughly an eighth. Sequencing input: peripheral blood. These receptors were obtained from a man in his late teens or twenties with COVID-19, enrolled during active disease. CDR3s include the opening cysteine and the closing phenylalanine or tryptophan. The order of the fields is D gene, clone size, J gene, V gene, CDR3 protein, CDR3 DNA. A D gene is named only where the DNA matches it firmly. Clone size is shown for a subset of rows, as once, few, many or a class of expanded clone.

D: TRBD1
size: NA
J: TRBJ1-5
V: TRBV27
CDR3: CASSLSRQGQPQHF
DNA: TGTGCCAGCAGTTTATCGAGACAGGGGCAGCCCCAGCATTTT

D: TRBD2
size: NA
J: TRBJ2-1
V: TRBV30
CDR3: CAWSQLAGYNEQFF
DNA: TGTGCCTGGAGTCAGCTAGCGGGATACAATGAGCAGTTCTTC

D: TRBD1
size: NA
J: TRBJ1-1
V: TRBV29-1
CDR3: CSVETGQGGTEAFF
DNA: TGCAGCGTTGAAACGGGACAGGGAGGCACTGAAGCTTTCTTT

D: TRBD2
size: once
J: TRBJ2-1
V: TRBV9
CDR3: CASSAGLAVDNEQFF
DNA: TGTGCCAGCAGTGCGGGACTAGCGGTAGACAATGAGCAGTTCTTC

D: NA
size: NA
J: TRBJ2-7
V: TRBV19
CDR3: CASSSPGKASYEQYF
DNA: TGTGCCAGTAGTTCCCCGGGGAAGGCCTCCTACGAGCAGTACTTC

D: TRBD1
size: NA
J: TRBJ1-4
V: TRBV7-9
CDR3: CASSPDRGSGTNEKLLF
DNA: TGTGCCAGCAGCCCGGACAGGGGTTCGGGTACTAATGAAAAACTGCTTTTT

D: TRBD1
size: NA
J: TRBJ1-3
V: TRBV28
CDR3: CASSLGQSGNTIYF
DNA: TGTGCCAGCAGTTTGGGACAGTCTGGAAACACCATATATTTT

D: NA
size: NA
J: TRBJ2-7
V: TRBV7-9
CDR3: CAIQGGGHYEQYF
DNA: TGTGCCATTCAGGGAGGGGGTCACTACGAGCAGTACTTC

D: TRBD2
size: NA
J: TRBJ2-3
V: TRBV7-3
CDR3: CASSPLGGRGTDTQYF
DNA: TGTGCCAGCAGCCCCCTGGGGGGGAGGGGCACAGATACGCAGTATTTT

D: TRBD2
size: NA
J: TRBJ2-7
V: TRBV2
CDR3: CASRVGGRRYEQYF
DNA: TGTGCCAGCAGAGTTGGCGGGAGGAGGTACGAGCAGTACTTC

D: TRBD1
size: NA
J: TRBJ1-2
V: TRBV28
CDR3: CASSLVGTGRRVGYTF
DNA: TGTGCCAGCAGTTTAGTGGGGACAGGGCGTAGGGTTGGCTACACCTTC

D: NA
size: NA
J: TRBJ1-5
V: TRBV19
CDR3: CASSTPWQGGGQPQHF
DNA: TGTGCCAGTAGCACCCCGTGGCAGGGAGGGGGTCAGCCCCAGCATTTT

D: TRBD2
size: NA
J: TRBJ2-3
V: TRBV7-8
CDR3: CASSSGLAGGPDTQYF
DNA: TGTGCCAGCAGCTCGGGACTAGCGGGAGGGCCAGATACGCAGTATTTT

D: NA
size: NA
J: TRBJ2-7
V: TRBV2
CDR3: CASSAVSYGQYF
DNA: TGTGCCAGCAGTGCTGTTTCCTACGGGCAGTACTTC

D: TRBD1
size: NA
J: TRBJ2-1
V: TRBV5-6
CDR3: CASSLAGRTGGGQFF
DNA: TGTGCCAGCAGCTTGGCCGGAAGGACAGGGGGTGGGCAGTTCTTC

D: NA
size: once
J: TRBJ1-1
V: TRBV19
CDR3: CASSTTGNTEAFF
DNA: TGTGCCAGTAGCACGACAGGTAACACTGAAGCTTTCTTT

D: NA
size: NA
J: TRBJ1-3
V: TRBV20-1
CDR3: CSASRNLAGIHGNTIYF
DNA: TGCAGTGCTAGTCGGAATCTGGCGGGGATTCATGGAAACACCATATATTTT

D: NA
size: NA
J: TRBJ1-2
V: TRBV29-1
CDR3: CSVTAGPEGGYGYTF
DNA: TGCAGCGTCACGGCGGGCCCAGAAGGGGGCTATGGCTACACCTTC

D: TRBD1
size: NA
J: TRBJ1-2
V: TRBV12-5
CDR3: CASGLVLPGQGTGYGYTF
DNA: TGTGCTAGTGGTTTGGTGCTACCGGGACAGGGGACGGGGTATGGCTACACCTTC

D: TRBD2
size: NA
J: TRBJ2-7
V: TRBV13
CDR3: CASSPGLAGTYEQYF
DNA: TGTGCCAGCAGCCCCGGACTAGCGGGCACCTACGAGCAGTACTTC